The T cell receptor (beta chain) under discussion was sequenced for a study of CD8 T cells in ankylosing spondylitis. Quantitative 5'-RACE with molecular barcodes produced the TCR beta libraries. TCRdb independently ran MiXCR on the 5' RACE reads; one entry per CDR3 protein. There are about 90,000 distinct CDR3 sequences in the sample; 9% occur only once, and about 31% lies in the top ten. The study, taken as a whole, reports: Certain motif variants had earlier appeared in reactive arthritis synovial fluid and blood. Seemingly characteristic of ankylosing spondylitis blood was a TCR beta motif consisting of eight highly homologous variants. Reportedly, significant enrichment of disease-linked clones occurred in matched ankylosing spondylitis synovial fluid.

Trimming cost V 2 bases and J 4 bases; bases outside gene matches: 5. CDR1 is MNHEY, CDR2 SMNVEV, per germline (reference sequence). There are 15 residues in the CDR3. This clonotype was detected ten times or more. Its target is not known. Source material: blood, either unsorted or a sorted T cell fraction (not recorded which). The clonotype comes from a male donor with ankylosing spondylitis. V and J are TRBV27 and TRBJ2-5; 9 bases agree with TRBD1. Written as DNA, the CDR3 is TGTGCCAGCAGTTTACGAAAGGACAGGGGAGAGACCCAGTACTTC. It encodes CASSLRKDRGETQYF.